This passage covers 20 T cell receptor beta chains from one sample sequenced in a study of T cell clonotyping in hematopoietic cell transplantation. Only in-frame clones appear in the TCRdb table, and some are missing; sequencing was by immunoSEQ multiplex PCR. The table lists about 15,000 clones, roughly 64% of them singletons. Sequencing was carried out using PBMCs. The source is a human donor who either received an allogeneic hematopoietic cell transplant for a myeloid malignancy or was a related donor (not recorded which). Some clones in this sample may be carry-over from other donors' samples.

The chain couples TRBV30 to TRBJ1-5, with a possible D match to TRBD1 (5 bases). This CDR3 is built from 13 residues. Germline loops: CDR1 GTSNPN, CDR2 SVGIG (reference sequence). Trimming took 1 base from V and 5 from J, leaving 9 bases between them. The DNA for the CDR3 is TGTGCCTGGAGTGGGACACTAGATCAGCCCCAGCATTTT. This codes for CAWSGTLDQPQHF.

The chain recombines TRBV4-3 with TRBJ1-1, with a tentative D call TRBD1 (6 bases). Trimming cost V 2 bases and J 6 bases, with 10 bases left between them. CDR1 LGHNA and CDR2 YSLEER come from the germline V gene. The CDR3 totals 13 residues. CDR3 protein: CASSQQGTPEAFF. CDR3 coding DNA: TGCGCCAGCAGCCAACAGGGGACCCCTGAAGCTTTCTTT.

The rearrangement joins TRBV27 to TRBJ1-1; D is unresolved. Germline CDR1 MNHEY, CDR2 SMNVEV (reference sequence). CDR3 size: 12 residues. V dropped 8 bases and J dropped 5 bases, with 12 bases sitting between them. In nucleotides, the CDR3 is TGTGCCAGCGGTCGCTTTGGAACTGAAGCTTTCTTT. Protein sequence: CASGRFGTEAFF.

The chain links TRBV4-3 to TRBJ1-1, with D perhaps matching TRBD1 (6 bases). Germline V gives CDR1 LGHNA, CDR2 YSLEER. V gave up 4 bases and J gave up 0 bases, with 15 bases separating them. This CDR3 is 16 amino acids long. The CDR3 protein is CASSPTLQGLNTEAFF. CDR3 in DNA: TGCGCCAGCAGCCCGACGTTGCAGGGGCTGAACACTGAAGCTTTCTTT.

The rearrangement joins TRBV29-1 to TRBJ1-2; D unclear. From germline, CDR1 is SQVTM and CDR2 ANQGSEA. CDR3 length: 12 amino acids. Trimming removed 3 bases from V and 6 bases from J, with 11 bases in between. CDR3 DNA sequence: TGCAGCGTTGATCTACAGTCCCATGGCTACACCTTC. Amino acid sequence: CSVDLQSHGYTF.

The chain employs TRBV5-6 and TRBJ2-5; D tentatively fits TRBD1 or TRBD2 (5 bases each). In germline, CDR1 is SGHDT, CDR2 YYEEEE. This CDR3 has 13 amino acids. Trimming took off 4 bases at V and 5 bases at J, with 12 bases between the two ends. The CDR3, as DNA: TGTGCCAGCAGCCCCCGACAGCGGGAGACCCAGTACTTC. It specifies CASSPRQRETQYF.

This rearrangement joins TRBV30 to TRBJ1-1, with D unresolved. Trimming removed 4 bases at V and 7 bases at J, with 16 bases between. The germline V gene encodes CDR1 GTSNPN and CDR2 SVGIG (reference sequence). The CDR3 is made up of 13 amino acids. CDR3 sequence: CAWIGYRRSEAFF. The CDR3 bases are TGTGCCTGGATTGGGTACCGTCGGAGTGAAGCTTTCTTT.

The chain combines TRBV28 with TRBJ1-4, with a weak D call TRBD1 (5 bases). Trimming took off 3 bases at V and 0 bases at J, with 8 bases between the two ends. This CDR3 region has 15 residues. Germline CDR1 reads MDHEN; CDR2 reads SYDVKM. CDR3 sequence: CASSLGGATNEKLFF. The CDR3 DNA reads TGTGCCAGCAGTTTGGGGGGAGCAACTAATGAAAAACTGTTTTTT.

The CDR3 coding sequence is TGTGCCAGCACACTACCGAGAGGACCCCAGCATTTT. Translation: CASTLPRGPQHF. The chain joins TRBV28 to TRBJ1-5; D is unresolved. Germline values: CDR1 MDHEN, CDR2 SYDVKM. V shed 7 bases and J shed 10 bases, with 14 bases lying between them. The CDR3 consists of 12 residues.

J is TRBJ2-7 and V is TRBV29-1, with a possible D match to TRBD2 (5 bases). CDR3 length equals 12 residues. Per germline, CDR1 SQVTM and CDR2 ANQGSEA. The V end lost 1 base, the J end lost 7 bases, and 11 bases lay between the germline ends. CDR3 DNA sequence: TGCAGCGTTGAAGTCCGCACTAGGGAGCAGTACTTC. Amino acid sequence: CSVEVRTREQYF.

CDR3 region: CSALAGSGAGELFF. In DNA, the CDR3 is TGCAGCGCCCTAGCGGGCTCTGGCGCCGGGGAGCTGTTTTTT. The chain recombines TRBV29-1 with TRBJ2-2; 8 bases match TRBD2. V gave up 7 bases and J gave up 6 bases; unmatched junction bases: 10. Germline values: CDR1 SQVTM, CDR2 ANQGSEA. The CDR3 is made up of 14 amino acids.

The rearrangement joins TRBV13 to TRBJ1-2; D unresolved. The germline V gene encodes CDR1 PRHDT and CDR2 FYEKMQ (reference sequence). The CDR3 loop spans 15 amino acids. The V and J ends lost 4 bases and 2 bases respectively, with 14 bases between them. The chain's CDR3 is CASSSYWIPNYGYTF. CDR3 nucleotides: TGTGCCAGCAGCTCATACTGGATCCCGAACTATGGCTACACCTTC.

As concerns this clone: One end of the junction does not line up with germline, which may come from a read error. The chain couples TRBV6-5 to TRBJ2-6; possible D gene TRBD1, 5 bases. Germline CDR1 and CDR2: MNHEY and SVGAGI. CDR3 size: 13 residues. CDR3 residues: CASRVSGANVLTF. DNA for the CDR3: TGTGCTAGCAGGGTGTCTGGGGCCAACGTCCTGACTTTC.

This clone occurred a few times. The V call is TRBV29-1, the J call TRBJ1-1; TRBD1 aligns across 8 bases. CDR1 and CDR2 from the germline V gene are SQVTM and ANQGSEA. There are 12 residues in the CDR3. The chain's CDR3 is CRVTGGRTEAFF. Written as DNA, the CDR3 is TGCAGGGTTACAGGGGGGAGGACTGAAGCTTTCTTT.

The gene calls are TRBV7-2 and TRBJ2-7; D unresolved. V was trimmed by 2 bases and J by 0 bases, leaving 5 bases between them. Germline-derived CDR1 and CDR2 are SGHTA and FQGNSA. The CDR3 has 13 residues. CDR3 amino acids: CASSLLISYEQYF. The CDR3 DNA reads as TGTGCCAGCAGCTTATTAATCTCCTACGAGCAGTACTTC. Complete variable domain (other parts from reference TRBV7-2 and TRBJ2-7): GAGVSQSPSNKVTEKGKDVELRCDPISGHTALYWYRQSLGQGLEFLIYFQGNSAPDKSGLPSDRFSAERTGGSVSTLTIQRTQQEDSAVYLCASSLLISYEQYFGPGTRLTVT.

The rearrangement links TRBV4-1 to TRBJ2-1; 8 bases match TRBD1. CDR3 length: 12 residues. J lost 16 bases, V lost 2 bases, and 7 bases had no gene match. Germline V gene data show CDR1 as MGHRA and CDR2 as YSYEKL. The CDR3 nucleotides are TGCGCCAGCAGCCAATCAGGGGGCGCAAAATTCTTC. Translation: CASSQSGGAKFF.

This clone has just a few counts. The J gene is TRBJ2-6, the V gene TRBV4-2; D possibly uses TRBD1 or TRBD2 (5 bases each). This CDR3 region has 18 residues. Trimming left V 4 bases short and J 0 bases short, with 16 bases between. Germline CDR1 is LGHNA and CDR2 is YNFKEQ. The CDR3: CASSPWEQGDSGANVLTF. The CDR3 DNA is TGTGCCAGCAGCCCATGGGAGCAGGGAGACTCTGGGGCCAACGTCCTGACTTTC.

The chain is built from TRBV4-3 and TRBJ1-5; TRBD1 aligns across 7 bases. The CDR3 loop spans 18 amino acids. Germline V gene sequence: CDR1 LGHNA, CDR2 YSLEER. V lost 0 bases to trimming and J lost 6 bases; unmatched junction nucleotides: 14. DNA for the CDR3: TGCGCCAGCAGCCAAGATTTGGGACAGTTCGTTACGGGTCAGCCCCAGCATTTT. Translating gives CASSQDLGQFVTGQPQHF.

CDR3 protein: CASSIGSGIYNEQFF. For the CDR3, the DNA is TGTGCCAGTAGTATAGGAAGCGGAATATACAATGAGCAGTTCTTC. The V call is TRBV19, the J call TRBJ2-1, with a weak D call TRBD2 (5 bases). There are 15 residues in the CDR3. Germline V CDR1 and CDR2: LNHDA, SQIVND (reference sequence). With 1 base removed from V and 4 bases from J, the gap between germline ends came to 11 bases.

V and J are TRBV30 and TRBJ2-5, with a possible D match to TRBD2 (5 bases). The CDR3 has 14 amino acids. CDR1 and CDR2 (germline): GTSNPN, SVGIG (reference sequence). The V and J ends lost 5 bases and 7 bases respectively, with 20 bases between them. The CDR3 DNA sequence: TGTGCCTGGGAACCTACAGTGAGGGCAGGGACCCAGTACTTC. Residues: CAWEPTVRAGTQYF.